This T cell receptor (beta chain) was sequenced for a study of T cells after yellow fever vaccination. Researchers made TCR cDNA using 5'RACE template switching, and this step added a universal primer site and UMIs. TCRdb fed the 5' RACE reads into MiXCR, producing one record per CDR3 protein. The sample has under 700,000 distinct CDR3 sequences; roughly a sixth are singletons. The CDR3 totals 13 residues. Germline CDR1 MNHEY, CDR2 SMNVEV (reference sequence). The trim removed 2 bases at V and 9 bases at J, leaving 6 bases unmatched. This clonotype was seen a handful of times. Its antigen is still unknown. Findings and caveats of the study: Weaker, the secondary response peaked sooner, at day 5 versus 15.

The sequencing here drew on PBMCs, taken 4 to 5 days after the first yellow fever vaccination. This rearrangement joins TRBV27 to TRBJ2-5; 7 bases are shared with TRBD1. This clonotype was obtained from a man between 18 and 35 years old who received the YFV17D yellow fever vaccine. The CDR3 sequence: CASSLGQGVAQYF. CDR3 sequence (DNA): TGTGCCAGCAGTTTAGGGCAGGGGGTGGCCCAGTACTTC.